The next 20 T cell receptor beta chains were all read from a single sample in a study. TCRdb independently ran MiXCR on the RT-PCR reads; one entry per CDR3 protein. The profile covers about 680,000 distinct CDR3 sequences, with 14% appearing a single time and 3% to 4.5% taken by the ten largest. Material: memory CD4+ T cells from blood. These receptors were collected from a female donor in good health, serving as a healthy control.

V and J are TRBV9 and TRBJ2-7; 7 positions agree with TRBD2. The CDR3 contains 20 residues. Germline lookup yields CDR1 SGDLS and CDR2 YYNGEE. V shed 2 bases, J shed 2 bases, and the junction held 22 bases outside the gene matches. CDR3 nucleotide sequence: TGTGCCAGCAGCGTTGAAGAACTACAGCAAGGGAGCGGGGTAGCCTACGAGCAGTACTTC. Its protein product is CASSVEELQQGSGVAYEQYF.

The chain has TRBV5-5 and TRBJ2-1, with 9 nucleotides matching TRBD1. J lost 9 bases, V lost 5 bases, and 6 bases had no gene match. Germline V lookup: CDR1 SGHKS, CDR2 YYEKEE (reference sequence). This CDR3 spans 13 amino acids. Here the CDR3 DNA reads TGTGCCAGCAGTGCAACAGGGGGCGTTGAGCAGTTCTTC. This gives the protein CASSATGGVEQFF.

At least ten counts were recorded for this clonotype. This rearrangement joins TRBV10-3 to TRBJ2-7; D is perhaps TRBD2 (6 bases). With 4 bases removed from V and 2 bases from J, the gap between germline ends came to 12 bases. The CDR3 runs to 14 residues. Germline-derived CDR1 and CDR2 are ENHRY and SYGVKD. CDR3 in DNA: TGTGCCATCAGTGTGGAGGGGATGGCCTACGAGCAGTACTTC. Translated: CAISVEGMAYEQYF.

In DNA, the CDR3 is TGTGCCAGCAGTTCCCCCTCGACAGGGGGCACTGAAGCTTTCTTT. This translates into CASSSPSTGGTEAFF. The chain employs TRBV6-2 or TRBV6-3 and TRBJ1-1; 9 bases map to TRBD1. The germline V gene encodes CDR1 MNHEY and CDR2 SVGEGT. V gave up 4 bases and J gave up 4 bases; unmatched junction bases: 7. The CDR3 has 15 amino acids.

The table lists this clonotype with many counts. This chain connects TRBV6-5 to TRBJ2-7, with D hard to call. The CDR3 consists of 13 residues. CDR1 is MNHEY, CDR2 SVGAGI, per germline. Trimming pared 2 bases from V and 0 bases from J, leaving 5 bases between. The CDR3 DNA is TGTGCCAGCAGTTACCCCGGCTCCTACGAGCAGTACTTC. This gives the protein CASSYPGSYEQYF.

In this sample, this clonotype turned up a few times. The gene calls are TRBV7-2 and TRBJ2-5, with D possibly matching TRBD1 (6 bases). This CDR3 spans 14 amino acids. Germline V CDR1 and CDR2: SGHTA, FQGNSA. The V gene lost 5 bases and the J gene lost 2 bases, with 12 bases spanning the gap. The CDR3 here is CASSRLGQQETQYF. CDR3 nucleotide sequence: TGTGCCAGCAGCCGCCTTGGACAGCAAGAGACCCAGTACTTC.

This clonotype appeared many times. The V call is TRBV27, the J call TRBJ1-5; 7 bases align to TRBD1. With V trimmed by 4 bases and J by 5 bases, 8 bases remained unmatched. This CDR3 contains 15 residues. The germline CDR1 and CDR2 sequences are MNHEY and SMNVEV (reference sequence). CDR3 loop: CASSSGQTRDQPQHF. The CDR3 region has the DNA TGTGCCAGCAGTTCGGGACAGACCAGGGATCAGCCCCAGCATTTT.

There are many counts of this clonotype. The chain uses TRBV20-1 and TRBJ2-5, with D hard to call. The CDR3 extends over 14 amino acids. Germline CDR1 and CDR2: DFQATT and SNEGSKA (reference sequence). The germline V and J ends were trimmed by 0 bases and 3 bases, with 11 bases remaining between them. CDR3 in amino acids: CSARDVGSEETQYF. DNA of the CDR3: TGCAGTGCTAGAGATGTGGGCTCCGAAGAGACCCAGTACTTC.

This clonotype was counted a few times. The CDR3 sequence is CAISERPGESNQPQHF. The CDR3 DNA reads TGTGCCATCAGTGAGCGGCCAGGGGAAAGCAATCAGCCCCAGCATTTT. The chain carries TRBV10-3 and TRBJ1-5; TRBD1 is a possible D gene (6 bases). Trimming took off 2 bases at V and 1 base at J, with 12 bases between the two ends. This CDR3 is 16 amino acids long. Germline lookup yields CDR1 ENHRY and CDR2 SYGVKD.

This clonotype was picked up a small number of times. This chain uses TRBV28 with TRBJ1-3; no definite D call. Between the trimmed V and J ends, which lost 3 bases and 2 bases, there was a span of 8 bases. CDR3 length: 14 amino acids. Germline V gives CDR1 MDHEN, CDR2 SYDVKM. The CDR3 sequence: CASSLSGTGNTIYF. CDR3 nucleotide sequence: TGTGCCAGCAGTTTGTCTGGTACTGGAAACACCATATATTTT.

The table lists this clonotype with a few counts. The chain is built from TRBV28 and TRBJ2-7; 8 bases line up with TRBD1. Unmatched junction bases numbered 9, after V lost 8 bases and J lost 3 bases. The CDR3 has 14 amino acids. The germline CDR1 and CDR2 sequences are MDHEN and SYDVKM. CDR3 sequence reads: CASHSRDRNYEQYF. The DNA of the CDR3 is TGTGCCAGCCATTCCCGGGACAGGAACTACGAGCAGTACTTC.

V is TRBV7-9 and J is TRBJ1-1; D remains ambiguous. The V gene's germline CDR1 is SEHNR and CDR2 FQNEAQ (reference sequence). The V and J ends lost 4 bases and 1 base respectively, with 10 bases between them. This CDR3 contains 14 residues. CDR3 bases: TGTGCCAGCAGCTCCGAACACGGGAACACTGAAGCTTTCTTT. This sequence encodes CASSSEHGNTEAFF.

This clonotype was seen a handful of times. The chain employs TRBV5-1 and TRBJ2-2; weak D call: TRBD1 (6 bases). Germline V gene data show CDR1 as SGHRS and CDR2 as YFSETQ. V gave up 4 bases and J gave up 1 base, with 11 bases separating them. This CDR3 contains 15 residues. The chain's CDR3 is CASSQQGENTGELFF. CDR3 in DNA: TGCGCCAGCAGCCAACAGGGAGAGAACACCGGGGAGCTGTTTTTT.

V is TRBV7-9 and J is TRBJ1-1; D uncertain. Trimming took 3 bases from V and 6 from J, leaving 11 bases between them. The CDR3 is made up of 13 amino acids. Germline V CDR1 and CDR2: SEHNR, FQNEAQ (reference sequence). Written as DNA, the CDR3 is TGTGCCAGCAGCTTCACGTCGGGCCCTGAAGCTTTCTTT. Translated: CASSFTSGPEAFF.

This clonotype occurred many times. The chain carries TRBV6-5 and TRBJ1-6; D is unclear. There are 13 residues in the CDR3. V was trimmed by 5 bases and J by 7 bases, leaving 9 bases between them. Germline V gene data show CDR1 as MNHEY and CDR2 as SVGAGI. The CDR3 loop is CASSVDGNSPLHF. The DNA for the CDR3 is TGTGCCAGCAGTGTGGACGGGAATTCACCCCTCCACTTT.

The chain is built from TRBV7-2 and TRBJ1-2; maybe TRBD1 (5 bases). The CDR3 spans 14 residues. CDR1 is SGHTA, CDR2 FQGNSA, per germline. V was clipped by 5 bases and J by 8 bases, with 18 bases between them. The CDR3 sequence is CASSPSQGLSGYTF. The CDR3 DNA follows: TGTGCCAGCAGCCCCTCCCAGGGATTAAGCGGCTACACCTTC.

The table lists this clonotype with many counts. The V and J genes are TRBV5-1 and TRBJ2-7; 13 positions match TRBD2. Germline V gives CDR1 SGHRS, CDR2 YFSETQ. Unmatched junction bases numbered 6, after V lost 3 bases and J lost 6 bases. The CDR3 has 15 residues. The CDR3 sequence is CASSSGLAGVSEQYF. Written as DNA, the CDR3 is TGCGCCAGCAGCTCAGGACTAGCGGGAGTAAGCGAGCAGTACTTC. Looking up the rest from reference TRBV5-1 and TRBJ2-7 gives the full variable domain: KAGVTQTPRYLIKTRGQQVTLSCSPISGHRSVSWYQQTPGQGLQFLFEYFSETQRNKGNFPGRFSGRQFSNSRSEMNVSTLELGDSALYLCASSSGLAGVSEQYFGPGTRLTVT.

This clonotype was seen more than once but under ten times. V gene TRBV4-1 combines with J gene TRBJ2-5; 8 nucleotides match TRBD2. V lost 0 bases, J lost 2 bases, and 2 bases stayed unmatched. Germline CDR1 is MGHRA and CDR2 is YSYEKL. The CDR3 has 15 amino acids. The CDR3 region is CASSQEGLAQETQYF. For the CDR3, the DNA is TGCGCCAGCAGCCAAGAAGGACTAGCACAAGAGACCCAGTACTTC.

This clonotype occurred many times. DNA for the CDR3: TGCGCCAGCAGCCAAGTGTCCGGGAGTACTGAAGCTTTCTTT. Amino acids: CASSQVSGSTEAFF. The rearrangement joins TRBV4-3 to TRBJ1-1; the D is unclear. The V end lost 1 base, the J end lost 5 bases, and 11 bases lay between the germline ends. This CDR3 has 14 amino acids. Germline CDR1 and CDR2: LGHNA and YSLEER.

In its sample, this clonotype was seen a few times. The V gene is TRBV21-1, the J gene TRBJ2-3; whether TRBD1, the table's D call, matches the DNA was not checked. TRBV21-1 is classified as a pseudogene. CDR3 length: 17 amino acids. CDR3 loop: CASSKGGHPPRADTQYF. As DNA, the CDR3 is TGTGCCAGCAGCAAAGGGGGACATCCCCCGAGGGCAGATACGCAGTATTTT.